This entry lists 14 T cell receptor beta chains sequenced from one sample in a study of shared clonotypes between healthy human individuals. Naive CD8 populations comprised CD45RO-negative cells positively selected for CCR7, excluding terminally differentiated effector memory CD45RA+ cells. Measured with immunoSEQ multiplex PCR; TCRdb has only the in-frame clones, and not every one. The sample yields about 610,000 clones, approximately 96% seen once. The sequenced material came from naive CD8+ T cells sorted from blood. These receptor sequences come from a woman aged 25-40 years in good health.

A note on this clone: The sample has other DNA sequences that encode this CDR3 too. The chain joins TRBV27 to TRBJ1-1, with unresolved D. This CDR3 contains 14 residues. Trimming stripped 2 bases from V and 1 base from J, with 8 bases between. The germline V gene has CDR1 MNHEY and CDR2 SMNVEV (reference sequence). CDR3 DNA: TGTGCCAGCAGTTTACGGCAGGCGAACACTGAAGCTTTCTTT. This sequence encodes CASSLRQANTEAFF.

This chain links TRBV7-9 with TRBJ2-3; the match to TRBD1 covers 8 bases. The V and J ends lost 5 bases and 1 base, in that order; junction bases with no gene match: 8. Germline V lookup: CDR1 SEHNR, CDR2 FQNEAQ (reference sequence). CDR3 size: 16 residues. The CDR3 sequence: CASSPRTGQRTDTQYF. The CDR3 DNA reads as TGTGCCAGCAGCCCCCGGACAGGGCAGCGCACAGATACGCAGTATTTT.

The chain couples TRBV15 to TRBJ1-1; possibly TRBD1 for D (5 bases). Germline V lookup: CDR1 LNHNV, CDR2 YYDKDF (reference sequence). This CDR3 has 14 residues. V was shortened by 6 bases and J by 1 base, with 12 bases between the two germline ends. The DNA of the CDR3 is TGTGCCACCAGAGCAGGGCGGGGGAACACTGAAGCTTTCTTT. Protein: CATRAGRGNTEAFF.

This chain connects TRBV9 to TRBJ2-7; 11 bases fit TRBD2. The ends lost 3 bases at V and 4 bases at J; junction bases unmatched: 9. CDR1 SGDLS and CDR2 YYNGEE come from the germline V gene. This CDR3 has 16 residues. The chain's CDR3 is CASSETGLAEDYEQYF. Here the CDR3 DNA reads TGTGCCAGCAGCGAAACGGGACTAGCGGAGGATTACGAGCAGTACTTC. The full variable domain, its missing parts supplied by reference TRBV9 and TRBJ2-7, is DSGVTQTPKHLITATGQRVTLRCSPRSGDLSVYWYQQSLDQGLQFLIQYYNGEERAKGNILERFSAQQFPDLHSELNLSSLELGDSALYFCASSETGLAEDYEQYFGPGTRLTVT.

This rearrangement joins TRBV4-1 to TRBJ2-2; no clear D gene. Per germline, CDR1 MGHRA and CDR2 YSYEKL. V was shortened by 1 base and J by 0 bases, with 9 bases between the two germline ends. This CDR3 has 16 residues. As DNA, the CDR3 is TGCGCCAGCAGCCAAGTTGTGAAAACGAACACCGGGGAGCTGTTTTTT. Its protein product is CASSQVVKTNTGELFF.

V and J are TRBV7-6 and TRBJ2-5, with D perhaps matching TRBD1 or TRBD2 (5 bases each). The CDR3 consists of 16 residues. With 5 bases removed from V and 1 base from J, the gap between germline ends came to 17 bases. CDR1 and CDR2 (germline): SGHVS, FNYEAQ. CDR3 DNA sequence: TGTGCCAGCAGCAGCCCCGCCCAGGGACCCCAAGAGACCCAGTACTTC. It is translated as CASSSPAQGPQETQYF.

This clone was counted a few times. The J gene is TRBJ1-5, the V gene TRBV27; TRBD1 matches at 10 bases. The CDR3 sequence is 13 residues long. V shed 8 bases and J 2 bases; nucleotides not matched to a gene: 0. Germline CDR1 reads MNHEY; CDR2 reads SMNVEV (reference sequence). In DNA, the CDR3 is TGTGCCAGCGGGACAGGGGGCAATCAGCCCCAGCATTTT. Translation: CASGTGGNQPQHF.

The chain links TRBV6-1 to TRBJ2-1; no firm D call. The CDR3 contains 13 residues. Germline V gene data show CDR1 as MNHNS and CDR2 as SASEGT. V was trimmed by 8 bases and J by 7 bases, leaving 15 bases between them. CDR3 sequence: CASLGEVRNEQFF. CDR3 nucleotides: TGTGCCAGCCTTGGGGAAGTAAGGAATGAGCAGTTCTTC.

The chain combines TRBV6-5 with TRBJ1-3; no clear D gene. This CDR3 comprises 12 residues. Germline-derived CDR1 and CDR2 are MNHEY and SVGAGI. V lost 6 bases and J lost 7, with 10 bases in between. CDR3 in DNA: TGTGCCAGCAGCTCCTATAAGAACACCATATATTTT. Its translation is CASSSYKNTIYF.

A single count supports this clone. The chain links TRBV28 to TRBJ1-2, with unresolved D. Germline assignment: CDR1 MDHEN and CDR2 SYDVKM. This CDR3 region has 15 residues. V was clipped by 3 bases and J by 6 bases, with 17 bases between them. CDR3 protein: CASSLYAGWEDGYTF. The CDR3 nucleotides read TGTGCCAGCAGTTTGTACGCGGGGTGGGAGGATGGCTACACCTTC.

This clone was picked up a small number of times. The chain joins TRBV27 to TRBJ2-5; D remains ambiguous. The CDR3 sequence is 15 residues long. V was cut by 0 bases and J by 1 base, with 9 bases left in between. CDR1 and CDR2 (germline): MNHEY, SMNVEV (reference sequence). The CDR3 is CASSLSSFFQETQYF. The CDR3 DNA reads TGTGCCAGCAGTTTATCGTCCTTTTTCCAAGAGACCCAGTACTTC.

DNA of the CDR3: TGTGCCAGCAGTTCCGGGTCTAGAGCGGAAAAACTGTTTTTT. It codes for CASSSGSRAEKLFF. The chain joins TRBV28 to TRBJ1-4; D is unresolved. Trimming left V 4 bases short and J 8 bases short, with 14 bases between. The CDR3 has 14 residues. Looked up from germline, CDR1 is MDHEN and CDR2 is SYDVKM.

V is TRBV29-1 and J is TRBJ2-5, with D unclear. Germline V gene sequence: CDR1 SQVTM, CDR2 ANQGSEA. The V gene lost 2 bases and the J gene lost 2 bases, with 21 bases spanning the gap. The CDR3 length is 17 residues. CDR3 amino acids: CSVETGSGELGQETQYF. The CDR3, as DNA: TGCAGCGTTGAAACCGGGTCAGGAGAATTGGGACAAGAGACCCAGTACTTC.

The chain joins TRBV27 to TRBJ2-7; D unresolved. V lost 3 bases and J 1 base, leaving 13 bases between the germline ends. Per germline, CDR1 MNHEY and CDR2 SMNVEV (reference sequence). The CDR3 totals 15 residues. The CDR3 loop reads CASSFLYGSSYEQYF. The DNA of the CDR3 is TGTGCCAGCAGTTTCCTTTACGGCAGTTCCTACGAGCAGTACTTC.